The rows below give T cell receptor beta chains drawn from one sample of a study of blood T cell repertoires in COVID-19. Data came from immunoSEQ multiplex PCR; TCRdb stores just in-frame clones and leaves some out. The top ten clones hold approximately 6.2% of a sample with about 200,000 clones, around nine tenths of them seen once. Sequencing used peripheral blood. Receptors were obtained from a man between 60 and 75 years old who had recovered from COVID-19. Both conserved end residues are part of each CDR3. A D gene is named only where the DNA matches it firmly. A row's size may be missing; if present it is once, few, many or a size class.

V	size	J	D	CDR3	DNA
TRBV5-4	.	TRBJ2-5	TRBD2	CASSPWTSGRSGETQYF	TGTGCCAGCAGCCCGTGGACTAGCGGGAGGTCGGGGGAGACCCAGTACTTC
TRBV4-2	.	TRBJ2-6	TRBD1	CASSQEEQGDGANVLTF	TGTGCCAGCAGCCAGGAAGAACAGGGGGATGGGGCCAACGTCCTGACTTTC
TRBV6-5	.	TRBJ1-1	TRBD1	CASRADRGRDTEAFF	TGTGCCAGCAGGGCCGACAGGGGGCGGGACACTGAAGCTTTCTTT
TRBV5-1	.	TRBJ2-5	TRBD1	CASSLVTGGIGYQETQYF	TGCGCCAGCAGCTTGGTCACAGGGGGGATCGGGTACCAAGAGACCCAGTACTTC
TRBV5-4	.	TRBJ1-6	TRBD1	CASSLDQGAFSPLHF	TGTGCCAGCAGCTTGGATCAGGGGGCATTTTCACCCCTCCACTTT
TRBV4-1	.	TRBJ2-1	TRBD2	CASSQDRASGISYNEQFF	TGCGCCAGCAGCCAAGATCGGGCTAGCGGAATTTCCTACAATGAGCAGTTCTTC
TRBV5-4	.	TRBJ1-5	.	CASSLGGLGNQPQHF	TGTGCCAGCAGCTTGGGAGGGTTGGGCAATCAGCCCCAGCATTTT
TRBV18	.	TRBJ1-4	TRBD1	CASSKGGTGSSHEKLFF	TGTGCCAGCTCCAAAGGCGGGACAGGGTCGTCCCATGAAAAACTGTTTTTT
TRBV2	.	TRBJ2-1	TRBD1	CASRAGTDNEQFF	TGTGCCAGCAGGGCCGGGACAGACAATGAGCAGTTCTTC
TRBV3-1/TRBV3-2	.	TRBJ1-3	.	CASSQEKGIRGNTIYF	TGTGCCAGCAGCCAAGAAAAGGGGATCAGGGGAAACACCATATATTTT
TRBV25-1	.	TRBJ1-1	.	CASSEPTGWETEAFF	TGTGCCAGCAGTGAGCCGACAGGATGGGAGACTGAAGCTTTCTTT
TRBV6-5	.	TRBJ1-2	TRBD1	CASRWTGGFGYTF	TGTGCCAGCAGATGGACAGGGGGCTTCGGCTACACCTTC
TRBV10-1	once	TRBJ2-1	TRBD2	CASSETSGRAHNEQFF	TGCGCCAGCAGTGAGACTAGCGGGAGGGCCCACAATGAGCAGTTCTTC
TRBV7-2	.	TRBJ1-1	.	CASSPDKGTEAFF	TGTGCCAGCAGCCCGGACAAGGGGACTGAAGCTTTCTTT
TRBV6-4	once	TRBJ2-7	TRBD2	CASSILAGSPYEQYF	TGTGCCAGCAGCATACTAGCGGGGTCCCCATACGAGCAGTACTTC
TRBV27	.	TRBJ1-1	.	CASSLGYPGTEAFF	TGTGCCAGCAGTTTAGGGTATCCGGGCACTGAAGCTTTCTTT
TRBV10-2	.	TRBJ2-7	.	CASSPRLLSSYEQYF	TGCGCCAGCAGTCCACGACTCCTAAGCTCCTACGAGCAGTACTTC
TRBV25-1	few	TRBJ2-2	.	CASTLYGGGELFF	TGTGCCAGCACCTTATACGGGGGAGGGGAGCTGTTTTTT
TRBV19	.	TRBJ1-2	.	CASHKGGDYGYTF	TGTGCCAGTCATAAGGGGGGGGACTATGGCTACACCTTC
TRBV5-4	.	TRBJ1-6	.	CASSLGVQNNSPLHF	TGTGCCAGCAGCTTGGGCGTACAGAATAATTCACCCCTCCACTTT
TRBV6-4	.	TRBJ2-7	TRBD2	CASSDHLQGLAGIPSSYEQYF	TGTGCCAGCAGTGACCACCTCCAAGGACTAGCGGGTATACCTAGCTCCTACGAGCAGTACTTC